These 28 T cell receptor beta chains share one sample of origin, sequenced in a study of shared clonotypes between healthy human individuals. Some clones are missing from TCRdb's copy, which holds only in-frame ones; the method was immunoSEQ multiplex PCR. The top ten hold 0.1% to 0.15% of the sample, which has about 2 million clones, roughly 96% seen once. The material sequenced was naive CD4+ T cells sorted from blood. Noted subset: CD45RA+ positively selected. The receptor set was obtained from a man aged 18 to 30 in good health.

The chain carries TRBV30 and TRBJ2-2; D is uncertain. The V end was cut by 4 bases, the J end by 4 bases, with 10 bases between. Germline assignment: CDR1 GTSNPN and CDR2 SVGIG (reference sequence). CDR3 size: 13 residues. The CDR3 spells CAWTPQVTGELFF. In DNA, the CDR3 is TGTGCCTGGACCCCGCAAGTCACCGGGGAGCTGTTTTTT.

This sequence joins TRBV9 and TRBJ2-3; the D is unclear. Trimming shortened V by 2 bases and J by 0 bases, and 13 bases separated the two germline ends. This CDR3 region has 16 residues. CDR1 and CDR2 (germline): SGDLS, YYNGEE. CDR3 bases: TGTGCCAGCAGCGTGGGTGGGGTCCTTAGCACAGATACGCAGTATTTT. It yields the protein CASSVGGVLSTDTQYF.

This chain links TRBV6-5 with TRBJ2-3, with D unclear. The V and J ends lost 5 bases and 4 bases respectively, with 4 bases between them. Germline V CDR1 and CDR2: MNHEY, SVGAGI. The length of the CDR3 is 11 residues. The CDR3 reads CASSRSDTQYF. The CDR3 DNA reads TGTGCCAGCAGTCGATCAGATACGCAGTATTTT.

On this clone: This sample also contains other DNA sequences that code for the same CDR3. This chain links TRBV30 with TRBJ2-7; D ambiguous. In germline, CDR1 is GTSNPN, CDR2 SVGIG (reference sequence). The CDR3 spans 14 residues. Trimming removed 0 bases at V and 0 bases at J, with 9 bases between. The CDR3 DNA reads as TGTGCCTGGAGTGTGTCTGATAGCTCCTACGAGCAGTACTTC. Amino acids: CAWSVSDSSYEQYF.

The chain recombines TRBV5-1 with TRBJ1-4, with 7 bases aligning to TRBD1. Germline CDR1 reads SGHRS; CDR2 reads YFSETQ. This CDR3 is 14 amino acids long. J was trimmed by 8 bases and V by 1 base; bases with no gene match: 5. This CDR3 reads CASSLTGVSEKLFF. CDR3 coding DNA: TGCGCCAGCAGCTTGACAGGGGTGAGCGAAAAACTGTTTTTT. Combining the CDR3 with reference TRBV5-1 and TRBJ1-4 gives the whole variable domain KAGVTQTPRYLIKTRGQQVTLSCSPISGHRSVSWYQQTPGQGLQFLFEYFSETQRNKGNFPGRFSGRQFSNSRSEMNVSTLELGDSALYLCASSLTGVSEKLFFGSGTQLSVL.

This clone was picked up one time. The chain couples TRBV6-6 to TRBJ1-1; no definite D call. This CDR3 has 13 amino acids. Trimming stripped 6 bases from V and 4 bases from J, with 12 bases between. From germline, CDR1 is MNHNY and CDR2 SVGAGI (reference sequence). The CDR3 reads CASSLYGGTEAFF. CDR3 nucleotide sequence: TGTGCCAGCAGCCTCTATGGAGGCACTGAAGCTTTCTTT.

The chain carries TRBV14 and TRBJ2-7; D might be TRBD2 (5 bases). Trimming took off 5 bases at V and 0 bases at J, with 14 bases between the two ends. Per the germline V gene, CDR1 is SGHDN and CDR2 is FVKESK. This CDR3 comprises 15 residues. Written as DNA, the CDR3 is TGTGCCAGCAGCTACAATACCGGGAACTCCTACGAGCAGTACTTC. Translating it yields CASSYNTGNSYEQYF. The complete variable domain, with remaining parts taken from reference TRBV14 and TRBJ2-7, reads EAGVTQFPSHSVIEKGQTVTLRCDPISGHDNLYWYRRVMGKEIKFLLHFVKESKQDESGMPNNRFLAERTGGTYSTLKVQPAELEDSGVYFCASSYNTGNSYEQYFGPGTRLTVT.

The chain couples TRBV10-3 to TRBJ2-1; D possibly matches TRBD1 or TRBD2 (5 bases each). The CDR3 extends over 11 amino acids. CDR1 and CDR2 from the germline V gene are ENHRY and SYGVKD. The V gene lost 9 bases and the J gene lost 6 bases, with 9 bases spanning the gap. CDR3 sequence: CAIGTFNEQFF. CDR3 nucleotide sequence: TGTGCCATAGGGACCTTCAATGAGCAGTTCTTC.

The chain couples TRBV19 to TRBJ1-2, with D unresolved. This CDR3 has 14 residues. V lost 9 bases and J 5 bases, leaving 19 bases between the germline ends. In germline, CDR1 is LNHDA, CDR2 SQIVND (reference sequence). The CDR3 loop is CASSDGGFGYGYTF. DNA for the CDR3: TGTGCCAGCTCGGACGGTGGATTTGGGTATGGCTACACCTTC.

V is TRBV15 and J is TRBJ2-7, with TRBD1 identical over 7 bases. V shed 7 bases, J shed 6 bases, and the junction held 9 bases outside the gene matches. The germline V gene has CDR1 LNHNV and CDR2 YYDKDF (reference sequence). The length of the CDR3 is 13 residues. The DNA of the CDR3 is TGTGCCACCAACCGGGACAGACTGGGCGAGCAGTACTTC. This translates into CATNRDRLGEQYF.

The chain links TRBV7-9 to TRBJ1-3, with D uncertain. The CDR3 has 14 amino acids. The germline gives CDR1 SEHNR, CDR2 FQNEAQ (reference sequence). Trimming took 8 bases from V and 0 from J, leaving 11 bases between them. Here the CDR3 DNA reads TGTGCCAGCCAAGATGGCCTCTCTGGAAACACCATATATTTT. It codes for CASQDGLSGNTIYF.

This clone was seen repeatedly, ten times or more. The rearrangement links TRBV16 to TRBJ1-2; D unresolved. The CDR3 spans 14 residues. Germline V CDR1 and CDR2: KGHSY, FQNENV. V lost 0 bases to trimming and J lost 5 bases, with 10 bases between them. The CDR3 spells CASSQSAGPYGYTF. The CDR3 DNA reads TGTGCCAGCAGCCAATCGGCAGGCCCGTATGGCTACACCTTC.

This clone was seen only once. V is TRBV5-1 and J is TRBJ1-2, with TRBD1 matching over 8 bases. V lost 0 bases, J lost 8 bases, and 6 bases stayed unmatched. Germline V gene lookup returns CDR1 SGHRS and CDR2 YFSETQ. The CDR3 loop spans 14 amino acids. As DNA, the CDR3 is TGCGCCAGCAGCTTGGACAGGGGGTCCGCCGGCTACACCTTC. This sequence encodes CASSLDRGSAGYTF.

The chain couples TRBV5-6 to TRBJ2-3, with TRBD2 identical over 12 bases. Trimming cost V 4 bases and J 0 bases; bases outside gene matches: 6. The CDR3 runs to 17 residues. Germline CDR1 and CDR2: SGHDT and YYEEEE. In DNA, the CDR3 is TGTGCCAGCAGCCAACTAGCGGGGGGACGAAGCACAGATACGCAGTATTTT. Protein sequence: CASSQLAGGRSTDTQYF.

V is TRBV6-5 and J is TRBJ1-2; D remains unclear. CDR1 MNHEY and CDR2 SVGAGI come from the germline V gene. CDR3 length: 13 amino acids. V was trimmed by 4 bases and J by 8 bases, leaving 14 bases between them. CDR3 bases: TGTGCCAGCAGTTCCGACGGGGTACGAGGCTACACCTTC. Protein product: CASSSDGVRGYTF.

The chain uses TRBV4-2 and TRBJ1-1, with TRBD1 as a possible D gene (5 bases). This CDR3 has 14 amino acids. Trimming shortened V by 5 bases and J by 6 bases, and 16 bases separated the two germline ends. CDR1 is LGHNA and CDR2 is YNFKEQ in the germline V gene. This CDR3 reads CASSEGVGWSEAFF. The CDR3 DNA is TGTGCCAGCAGCGAAGGGGTAGGCTGGTCTGAAGCTTTCTTT.

This clone was observed once. The chain carries TRBV7-6 and TRBJ1-2; 12 nucleotides match TRBD1. V trimming: 2 bases; J trimming: 7 bases; junction bases outside the gene matches: 8. CDR1 SGHVS and CDR2 FNYEAQ come from the germline V gene. CDR3 length equals 16 residues. The CDR3 region is CASSLRMGQGAGGYTF. The CDR3 bases are TGTGCCAGCAGCTTACGCATGGGACAGGGGGCAGGTGGCTACACCTTC.

V is TRBV4-3 and J is TRBJ2-3; the D gene is possibly TRBD2 (5 bases). The CDR3 runs to 16 residues. V was shortened by 0 bases and J by 2 bases, with 12 bases between the two germline ends. Germline assignment: CDR1 LGHNA and CDR2 YSLEER. For the CDR3, the DNA is TGCGCCAGCAGCCAAGACAGCAAGCGGTACACAGATACGCAGTATTTT. Translated: CASSQDSKRYTDTQYF.

This sequence joins TRBV5-4 and TRBJ2-5; D possibly corresponds to TRBD2 (5 bases). Germline V gene data show CDR1 as SGHNT and CDR2 as YYREEE (reference sequence). V was trimmed by 1 base and J by 4 bases, leaving 11 bases between them. The CDR3 has 14 residues. The CDR3 region is CASSLMDFRETQYF. The CDR3 coding sequence is TGTGCCAGCAGCTTGATGGACTTTCGAGAGACCCAGTACTTC. The whole variable domain, remainder taken from reference TRBV5-4 and TRBJ2-5, is ETGVTQSPTHLIKTRGQQVTLRCSSQSGHNTVSWYQQALGQGPQFIFQYYREEENGRGNFPPRFSGLQFPNYSSELNVNALELDDSALYLCASSLMDFRETQYFGPGTRLLVL.

The V and J genes are TRBV19 and TRBJ2-3; possibly TRBD1 or TRBD2 for D (5 bases each). Per germline, CDR1 LNHDA and CDR2 SQIVND (reference sequence). This CDR3 is built from 13 residues. V gave up 5 bases and J gave up 6 bases, with 12 bases separating them. CDR3 residues: CASSARGTDTQYF. The CDR3 region has the DNA TGTGCCAGTAGTGCACGAGGGACCGATACGCAGTATTTT.

The chain joins TRBV1 to TRBJ1-6. TRBV1 is a pseudogene. The CDR3 has 22 amino acids. The CDR3 DNA is TGCACCAGCAGCCAAGAAGCGGCGGGAACACAGGGAAAGTACTCCTATAATTCACCCCTCCACTTT. Residues: CTSSQEAAGTQGKYSYNSPLHF.

Concerning this clone: Distinct nucleotide sequences in the sample also encode this CDR3. V usage is TRBV5-1 and J usage is TRBJ2-1, with no clear D. Germline CDR1 is SGHRS and CDR2 is YFSETQ. CDR3 length: 12 residues. The germline V and J ends were trimmed by 0 bases and 6 bases, with 4 bases remaining between them. The DNA of the CDR3 is TGCGCCAGCAGCTTGGAGGTCAATGAGCAGTTCTTC. Translating it yields CASSLEVNEQFF. Full variable domain (remainder filled in from reference TRBV5-1 and TRBJ2-1): KAGVTQTPRYLIKTRGQQVTLSCSPISGHRSVSWYQQTPGQGLQFLFEYFSETQRNKGNFPGRFSGRQFSNSRSEMNVSTLELGDSALYLCASSLEVNEQFFGPGTRLTVL.

The chain couples TRBV30 to TRBJ1-2; D is unresolved. From germline, CDR1 is GTSNPN and CDR2 SVGIG (reference sequence). V was clipped by 4 bases and J by 4 bases, with 10 bases between them. The CDR3 sequence is 12 residues long. The CDR3 loop is CAWMGSLYGYTF. The CDR3, as DNA: TGTGCCTGGATGGGTAGCCTCTATGGCTACACCTTC.

V is TRBV7-9 and J is TRBJ2-7; D remains ambiguous. Germline V gene lookup returns CDR1 SEHNR and CDR2 FQNEAQ (reference sequence). Between the trimmed V and J ends, which lost 2 bases and 3 bases, there was a span of 8 bases. The CDR3 consists of 13 residues. The CDR3 sequence: CASSLTPLYEQYF. Written as DNA, the CDR3 is TGTGCCAGCAGCTTAACCCCGCTCTACGAGCAGTACTTC.

The rearrangement links TRBV28 to TRBJ1-4; possible D gene TRBD1, 6 bases. This CDR3 has 15 residues. Per the germline V gene, CDR1 is MDHEN and CDR2 is SYDVKM. Trimming removed 6 bases from V and 6 bases from J, with 17 bases in between. CDR3 loop: CASSQPGDLDEKLFF. Here the CDR3 DNA reads TGTGCCAGCAGCCAACCAGGGGACCTTGATGAAAAACTGTTTTTT.

The sample holds one count of this clone. The chain joins TRBV5-1 to TRBJ2-2; D is possibly TRBD1 (5 bases). Germline CDR1 reads SGHRS; CDR2 reads YFSETQ. CDR3 length equals 15 residues. With 7 bases removed from V and 2 bases from J, the gap between germline ends came to 15 bases. The CDR3 sequence is CASDTGDSNTGELFF. The CDR3 nucleotides are TGCGCCAGCGACACAGGAGACTCCAACACCGGGGAGCTGTTTTTT.

As regards this clone: This specimen includes other DNA sequences encoding the same CDR3. This chain links TRBV6-5 with TRBJ2-2; 7 bases are a match to TRBD1. Trimming at V came to 7 bases and at J to 3 bases, leaving 8 bases not matched to a gene. Germline V gives CDR1 MNHEY, CDR2 SVGAGI. The CDR3 covers 15 residues. The CDR3 coding sequence is TGTGCCAGCACCAGGACAGGTGGGGACACCGGGGAGCTGTTTTTT. It specifies CASTRTGGDTGELFF.

V gene TRBV2 combines with J gene TRBJ2-7, with 13 positions matching TRBD2. This CDR3 region has 15 residues. Germline CDR1 and CDR2: SNHLY and FYNNEI. With V trimmed by 6 bases and J by 4 bases, 6 bases remained unmatched. CDR3 DNA: TGTGCCAGCAGGGGTCGACTAGCGGGGGGATACGAGCAGTACTTC. Its translation is CASRGRLAGGYEQYF.